This TCR beta chain was sequenced in a study of blood T cell repertoires in COVID-19. Trimming shortened V by 6 bases and J by 4 bases, and 21 bases separated the two germline ends. In germline, CDR1 is MDHEN, CDR2 SYDVKM. The CDR3 extends over 17 amino acids. Clones were sequenced by immunoSEQ multiplex PCR, and TCRdb holds only the in-frame ones, with some missing. The sample includes about 28,000 clones, about 92% of them seen just once. The V call is TRBV28, the J call TRBJ1-4, with a weak D call TRBD1 (6 bases). The sequence was obtained from a woman in her seventies with COVID-19, enrolled during active disease. The source material was peripheral blood. The CDR3 DNA reads TGTGCCAGCAGCCCGGCGGTACTGACAGGTGTTAATGAAAAACTGTTTTTT. This sequence encodes CASSPAVLTGVNEKLFF. Based on the CDR3 plus reference TRBV28 and TRBJ1-4, the full variable domain is DVKVTQSSRYLVKRTGEKVFLECVQDMDHENMFWYRQDPGLGLRLIYFSYDVKMKEKGDIPEGYSVSREKKERFSLILESASTNQTSMYLCASSPAVLTGVNEKLFFGSGTQLSVL.